The 32 T cell receptor beta chains given below trace back to one sample, sequenced in a study of T cell changes during pregnancy in multiple sclerosis. TCRdb keeps only in-frame clones here, not all; method: immunoSEQ multiplex PCR. The sample has over 45,000 clones; around 89% are singletons. The starting material was peripheral blood, obtained after pregnancy. The receptors were sampled from a female donor with multiple sclerosis, enrolled in a pregnancy study.

The chain uses TRBV19 and TRBJ1-5; 8 bases fit TRBD1. The length of the CDR3 is 17 residues. V was clipped by 5 bases and J by 4 bases; unmatched bases: 13. CDR1 and CDR2 (germline): LNHDA, SQIVND (reference sequence). CDR3 loop: CASSSLGDRFTNQPQHF. CDR3 DNA: TGTGCCAGTAGTTCACTGGGGGACAGGTTCACAAATCAGCCCCAGCATTTT.

The chain combines TRBV9 with TRBJ2-7; D is possibly TRBD1 (6 bases). V lost 4 bases and J lost 3, with 17 bases in between. The germline V gene has CDR1 SGDLS and CDR2 YYNGEE. The CDR3 sequence is 15 residues long. CDR3 protein: CASSPPGRGNYEQYF. The CDR3 DNA is TGTGCCAGCAGCCCCCCCGGCAGGGGCAACTACGAGCAGTACTTC.

The chain recombines TRBV5-4 with TRBJ2-1; no firm D call. The CDR3 sequence is 13 residues long. Germline V gives CDR1 SGHNT, CDR2 YYREEE (reference sequence). Deletions cut 1 base from V and 10 bases from J, with 12 bases between. In DNA, the CDR3 is TGTGCCAGCAGCTTGAACTATCCGAGCGAGCAGTTCTTC. Translation: CASSLNYPSEQFF.

This clone has just a few counts. V is TRBV2 and J is TRBJ1-1; no clear D gene. Trimming stripped 1 base from V and 1 base from J, with 4 bases between. The CDR3 sequence is 13 residues long. CDR1 is SNHLY, CDR2 FYNNEI, per germline. CDR3 region: CASSEEANTEAFF. The CDR3 coding sequence is TGTGCCAGCAGTGAAGAAGCGAACACTGAAGCTTTCTTT.

The chain is built from TRBV5-1 and TRBJ2-5; 9 bases line up with TRBD1. This CDR3 contains 13 residues. V was pared by 9 bases and J by 5 bases, with 8 bases of the junction left unmatched. The germline CDR1 and CDR2 sequences are SGHRS and YFSETQ. The CDR3 sequence is CATSGQGPETQYF. DNA of the CDR3: TGCGCCACCTCGGGACAGGGTCCCGAGACCCAGTACTTC. Drawing the rest from reference TRBV5-1 and TRBJ2-5, the complete variable domain is KAGVTQTPRYLIKTRGQQVTLSCSPISGHRSVSWYQQTPGQGLQFLFEYFSETQRNKGNFPGRFSGRQFSNSRSEMNVSTLELGDSALYLCATSGQGPETQYFGPGTRLLVL.

The rearrangement uses TRBV5-4 and TRBJ1-5; the D is unclear. The CDR3 is 13 residues long. Germline V gene lookup returns CDR1 SGHNT and CDR2 YYREEE (reference sequence). V gave up 4 bases and J gave up 9 bases, with 14 bases separating them. The CDR3: CASSPDMGGPQHF. CDR3 sequence (DNA): TGTGCCAGCAGCCCAGACATGGGAGGGCCCCAGCATTTT.

The V gene is TRBV29-1, the J gene TRBJ1-4; the D gene is possibly TRBD1 (5 bases). Per germline, CDR1 SQVTM and CDR2 ANQGSEA. V was shortened by 7 bases and J by 5 bases, with 11 bases between the two germline ends. The CDR3 sequence is 12 residues long. CDR3 in DNA: TGCAGCGCGGGACTGATGAATGAAAAACTGTTTTTT. As protein: CSAGLMNEKLFF. Using reference TRBV29-1 and TRBJ1-4 for the parts outside the CDR3, the full variable domain is SAVISQKPSRDICQRGTSLTIQCQVDSQVTMMFWYRQQPGQSLTLIATANQGSEATYESGFVIDKFPISRPNLTFSTLTVSNMSPEDSSIYLCSAGLMNEKLFFGSGTQLSVL.

The V call is TRBV5-4, the J call TRBJ1-1; TRBD1 agrees at 11 bases. Germline trimming cut 4 bases from V and 4 bases from J; bases unmatched to any gene: 6. The CDR3 has 15 residues. Per the germline V gene, CDR1 is SGHNT and CDR2 is YYREEE (reference sequence). The CDR3 nucleotides are TGTGCCAGCAGCGGGGGACAGGGGGTGAGCACTGAAGCTTTCTTT. Its translation is CASSGGQGVSTEAFF.

J is TRBJ2-1 and V is TRBV7-8; D unclear. The V end was cut by 1 base, the J end by 0 bases, with 13 bases between. CDR1 and CDR2 from the germline V gene are SGHVS and FQNEAQ. The CDR3 covers 17 residues. The chain's CDR3 is CASSLVPDRASYNEQFF. Written as DNA, the CDR3 is TGTGCCAGCAGCTTAGTCCCCGATCGCGCCTCCTACAATGAGCAGTTCTTC.

In its sample, this clone was seen once. The chain recombines TRBV21-1 with TRBJ1-4. TRBV21-1 is recorded as a pseudogene. CDR3 length equals 16 residues. DNA for the CDR3: TGTGCCAGCAGCATGAGGCTGGGGGGGGATAATGAAAAACTGTTTTTT. This gives the protein CASSMRLGGDNEKLFF.

The V gene is TRBV5-1, the J gene TRBJ1-1, with a tentative D call TRBD1 (6 bases). V gave up 4 bases and J gave up 1 base, with 11 bases separating them. The length of the CDR3 is 14 residues. Germline CDR1 and CDR2: SGHRS and YFSETQ. CDR3 residues: CASSQGITNTEAFF. CDR3 coding DNA: TGCGCCAGCAGCCAGGGGATTACGAACACTGAAGCTTTCTTT.

In DNA, the CDR3 is TGTGCCACCTCGGGCGACAGGGCTTTTACCGAGCAGTACTTC. This encodes CATSGDRAFTEQYF. The chain couples TRBV15 to TRBJ2-7; 7 bases agree with TRBD1. Germline V gives CDR1 LNHNV, CDR2 YYDKDF (reference sequence). This CDR3 has 14 residues. V lost 8 bases to trimming and J lost 6 bases; unmatched junction nucleotides: 13.

The sample holds one count of this clone. The genes are TRBV4-1 and TRBJ2-1; weak D call: TRBD2 (7 bases). Looked up from germline, CDR1 is MGHRA and CDR2 is YSYEKL. The CDR3 spans 17 residues. V lost 4 bases and J lost 5, with 21 bases in between. Written as DNA, the CDR3 is TGCGCCAGCAGCCCCCAAGGTAGGGGGGGGGCGGACAATGAGCAGTTCTTC. This codes for CASSPQGRGGADNEQFF.

Notes on this clone: Compared with germline, one end of the junction differs, possibly owing to a read error. V usage is TRBV2 and J usage is TRBJ1-4; TRBD1 matches 9 bases. The CDR3 extends over 15 amino acids. Germline V gene lookup returns CDR1 SNHLY and CDR2 FYNNEI. The CDR3 sequence is CASNEQGAGNEKLFF. CDR3 bases: TGTGCCAGCAATGAACAGGGGGCAGGAAATGAAAAACTGTTTTTT.

V usage is TRBV21-1 and J usage is TRBJ1-2; the table's D call of TRBD1 was not tested on the DNA. TRBV21-1 is given as a pseudogene. The CDR3 covers 18 residues. The CDR3 coding sequence is TGTGCCAGTCCGTCCCGGGACAGGGGAAAAGTAGTTAACTATGGCTACACCTTC. Translation: CASPSRDRGKVVNYGYTF.

This chain joins TRBV6-5 and TRBJ2-5, with TRBD2 as a possible D gene (7 bases). This CDR3 is 16 amino acids long. Germline V gene lookup returns CDR1 MNHEY and CDR2 SVGAGI. Trimming cost V 0 bases and J 5 bases, with 16 bases left between them. The CDR3 loop is CASSYSGGAGFETQYF. In DNA, the CDR3 is TGTGCCAGCAGTTACTCAGGGGGAGCGGGGTTCGAGACCCAGTACTTC.

J is TRBJ2-5 and V is TRBV10-3, with 8 bases aligning to TRBD2. Unmatched junction bases numbered 4, after V lost 4 bases and J lost 3 bases. Germline V gives CDR1 ENHRY, CDR2 SYGVKD. This CDR3 is 14 amino acids long. CDR3 DNA: TGTGCCATCAGTGGAGCGGGAGACGAAGAGACCCAGTACTTC. As protein: CAISGAGDEETQYF.

V is TRBV10-3 and J is TRBJ2-3; 11 bases line up with TRBD2. Germline V gives CDR1 ENHRY, CDR2 SYGVKD. This CDR3 is built from 14 residues. J was trimmed by 1 base and V by 8 bases; bases with no gene match: 2. The CDR3 spells CAIGTSGGTDTQYF. As DNA, the CDR3 is TGTGCCATCGGGACTAGCGGAGGCACAGATACGCAGTATTTT.

The chain combines TRBV4-2 with TRBJ1-1, with a tentative D call TRBD1 (5 bases). This CDR3 is 15 amino acids long. Germline lookup yields CDR1 LGHNA and CDR2 YNFKEQ. V lost 1 base to trimming and J lost 8 bases, with 17 bases between them. The chain's CDR3 is CASSQVGLRAGEAFF. The CDR3 nucleotides read TGTGCCAGCAGCCAAGTGGGACTTAGGGCAGGGGAAGCTTTCTTT.

This clone was counted at least ten times. CDR3 residues: CASSPPSGGVETQYF. The CDR3 nucleotides read TGTGCCAGCAGTCCTCCTAGCGGGGGGGTAGAGACCCAGTACTTC. The genes are TRBV28 and TRBJ2-5, with 12 bases that match TRBD2. Germline CDR1 is MDHEN and CDR2 is SYDVKM. This CDR3 contains 15 residues. The junction had 5 bases not matched to a gene; V was cut back by 5 bases and J by 4 bases.

The chain joins TRBV30 to TRBJ2-1, with 10 bases fitting TRBD2. Germline CDR1 and CDR2: GTSNPN and SVGIG (reference sequence). This CDR3 is 16 amino acids long. J lost 9 bases, V lost 3 bases, and 14 bases had no gene match. For the CDR3, the DNA is TGTGCCTGGAGGCTAGATGGGACTAGCGAAGTGGGTGAGCAGTTCTTC. Protein product: CAWRLDGTSEVGEQFF.

The J gene is TRBJ2-3, the V gene TRBV14, with 9 bases lining up with TRBD1. The CDR3 runs 18 residues. The junction had 15 bases not matched to a gene; V was cut back by 4 bases and J by 4 bases. CDR1 is SGHDN and CDR2 is FVKESK in the germline V gene. In DNA, the CDR3 is TGTGCCAGCAGCCCGCCGCTTATCTGGGGACAGGGCCCAGATACGCAGTATTTT. This translates into CASSPPLIWGQGPDTQYF.

The genes are TRBV14 and TRBJ2-7; possible D gene TRBD1, 7 bases. The V end was cut by 0 bases, the J end by 2 bases, with 20 bases between. In germline, CDR1 is SGHDN, CDR2 FVKESK. The CDR3 is 18 amino acids. The CDR3 here is CASSQELVWRGRPYEQYF. CDR3 nucleotides: TGTGCCAGCAGCCAAGAACTGGTGTGGAGGGGGCGCCCCTACGAGCAGTACTTC. Supplemented by reference TRBV14 and TRBJ2-7, the full variable domain reads EAGVTQFPSHSVIEKGQTVTLRCDPISGHDNLYWYRRVMGKEIKFLLHFVKESKQDESGMPNNRFLAERTGGTYSTLKVQPAELEDSGVYFCASSQELVWRGRPYEQYFGPGTRLTVT.

This chain uses TRBV6-6 with TRBJ1-1, with 8 bases identical to TRBD1. The CDR3 has 15 residues. The V gene end was trimmed by 9 bases and the J gene end by 1 base; junction bases not matched to a gene: 10. In germline, CDR1 is MNHNY, CDR2 SVGAGI (reference sequence). The CDR3 region is CASRRLGQGNTEAFF. The CDR3 DNA sequence: TGTGCCAGTAGGAGACTAGGACAGGGGAACACTGAAGCTTTCTTT.

CDR3 sequence reads: CASSLRPDRVILGNEKLFF. CDR3 in DNA: TGTGCCAGCAGCTTGCGACCGGACAGGGTTATATTGGGCAATGAAAAACTGTTTTTT. This chain connects TRBV13 to TRBJ1-4, with 8 bases identical to TRBD1. Germline V CDR1 and CDR2: PRHDT, FYEKMQ (reference sequence). V shed 3 bases and J 5 bases; nucleotides not matched to a gene: 17. The CDR3 covers 19 residues.

The V gene is TRBV7-2, the J gene TRBJ1-1; maybe TRBD1 (5 bases). CDR1 is SGHTA and CDR2 is FQGNSA in the germline V gene. The V and J ends lost 5 bases and 1 base respectively, with 11 bases between them. The CDR3 has 14 amino acids. This chain's CDR3 is CASSPGVTNTEAFF. As DNA, the CDR3 is TGTGCCAGCAGCCCGGGGGTAACGAACACTGAAGCTTTCTTT.

The rearrangement links TRBV4-3 to TRBJ1-5, with 8 positions matching TRBD1. V trimming: 4 bases; J trimming: 8 bases; junction bases outside the gene matches: 10. There are 15 residues in the CDR3. From germline, CDR1 is LGHNA and CDR2 YSLEER. The CDR3 region is CASSRALDRAEPQHF. CDR3 nucleotides: TGCGCCAGCAGCCGTGCCCTGGACAGGGCTGAGCCCCAGCATTTT.

This sequence joins TRBV7-8 and TRBJ1-1, with TRBD1 identical over 10 bases. The trim removed 4 bases at V and 1 base at J, leaving 3 bases unmatched. Germline V gene lookup returns CDR1 SGHVS and CDR2 FQNEAQ. This CDR3 contains 15 residues. The CDR3: CASSWDRGGNTEAFF. The CDR3, as DNA: TGTGCCAGCAGCTGGGACAGGGGAGGGAACACTGAAGCTTTCTTT.

The V call is TRBV6-5, the J call TRBJ2-1, with D perhaps TRBD1 (6 bases). Per germline, CDR1 MNHEY and CDR2 SVGAGI. The V end lost 6 bases, the J end lost 4 bases, and 10 bases lay between the germline ends. The CDR3 contains 13 residues. Here the CDR3 DNA reads TGTGCCAGCAGCGCGGACAGTTACAATGAGCAGTTCTTC. Protein sequence: CASSADSYNEQFF.

The chain carries TRBV6-5 and TRBJ2-5; tentatively, D is TRBD1 (6 bases). This CDR3 is 15 amino acids long. Trimming took 4 bases from V and 2 from J, leaving 14 bases between them. The V gene's germline CDR1 is MNHEY and CDR2 SVGAGI. The CDR3 spells CASSSDRVYQETQYF. The CDR3 bases are TGTGCCAGCAGTTCGGACAGAGTCTATCAAGAGACCCAGTACTTC.

This clone came up a few times. This chain connects TRBV4-1 to TRBJ1-2, with a tentative D call TRBD1 (5 bases). V was trimmed by 1 base and J by 2 bases, leaving 11 bases between them. CDR3 length: 15 residues. In germline, CDR1 is MGHRA, CDR2 YSYEKL. The CDR3 DNA is TGCGCCAGCAGCCAAGTTCAGGGCACGAACTATGGCTACACCTTC. It codes for CASSQVQGTNYGYTF.

The DNA for the CDR3 is TGTGCCAGCAGCTTCAACCCCCGGGACAGGTCGGGAGAGCAGTACTTC. It translates to CASSFNPRDRSGEQYF. The rearrangement links TRBV7-6 to TRBJ2-7; 8 bases are shared with TRBD1. V lost 3 bases to trimming and J lost 7 bases; unmatched junction nucleotides: 14. This CDR3 comprises 16 residues. Germline V gene lookup returns CDR1 SGHVS and CDR2 FNYEAQ.